This T cell receptor beta chain was sequenced for a study of T-cell reconstitution after alpha-beta-depleted transplantation in children. This clonotype turned up a few times. Preparation of the TCRbeta library involved a method that used unique molecular identifiers. MiXCR, applied by TCRdb to the PCR reads, yields one record per CDR3 protein. Of roughly 500,000 distinct CDR3 sequences listed, less than 35% are singletons. The CDR3 length is 14 residues. CDR1 SGHRS and CDR2 YFSETQ come from the germline V gene. Unmatched junction bases numbered 9, after V lost 4 bases and J lost 6 bases. The material was PBMCs from the stem cell graft donor, obtained from the stem cell graft. The TCR comes from a human donor who donated a stem cell graft to a child with aplastic anemia. The V gene is TRBV5-1, the J gene TRBJ1-1; TRBD1 matches 7 bases. This CDR3 is CASSAGQFGAEAFF. CDR3 nucleotide sequence: TGCGCCAGCAGCGCGGGACAGTTTGGAGCTGAAGCTTTCTTT.